The entry that follows covers one T cell receptor beta chain sequence. The sample comes from a study of blood T cell repertoires in COVID-19. Overall study context: Samples came from the United States, Italy and Spain, spanning acute and convalescent COVID-19.

As originally analysed: Estimated nucleated cell counts came from reference gene primer amplification. The method was immunoSEQ multiplex PCR; TCRdb's version includes in-frame clones alone and lacks a portion of them. V and J calls and clone size are copied from that table; D and trimming were computed from the DNA. Among approximately 290,000 clones listed, around 89% were seen once. This CDR3 is 16 amino acids long. From germline, CDR1 is MNHEY and CDR2 SMNVEV (reference sequence). Trimming left V 6 bases short and J 1 base short, with 19 bases between. What was sequenced was peripheral blood. This TCR was sampled from a man in his thirties or forties with acute or convalescent COVID-19. The genes are TRBV27 and TRBJ2-7; D is unresolved. CDR3 bases: TGTGCCAGCAGCCAGATCATGGGCAGAGCTTCCTACGAGCAGTACTTC. It encodes CASSQIMGRASYEQYF.